The sequence of this T cell receptor beta chain was determined in a study of identical twins. Points from the study as a whole: Fewer insertions marked abundant cord blood beta clonotypes; young adult naive trended weakly, memory not at all.

This clonotype was counted ten times or more. Its antigen is unidentified. In TCRdb, the 5' RACE reads were re-called with MiXCR into one record per CDR3 protein. This repertoire shows approximately 190,000 distinct CDR3 sequences, 15% to 20% found once; its top ten account for 40%. The V and J ends lost 1 base and 2 bases, in that order; junction bases with no gene match: 7. Germline loops: CDR1 DFQATT, CDR2 SNEGSKA (reference sequence). The CDR3 sequence is 16 residues long. The sample was also reused in another study, on T cells expressing NK-cell markers. Per that study: Sorted CD3+CD56+NKG2C+, CD3+CD56+NKG2C- and CD3+CD56-NKG2C+ T cells provided the TCR beta repertoires. The CD3+CD56-NKG2C+ fraction of a handful of donors was likewise dominated by these clonotypes.

The rearrangement uses TRBV20-1 and TRBJ1-2; 10 bases match TRBD1. The material sequenced was CD8+ T cells sorted from blood. The clonotype comes from a woman between 18 and 29 years old in good health. CDR3 amino acids: CSARGGTGDRNYGYTF. CDR3 coding DNA: TGCAGTGCTAGAGGCGGGACAGGGGATCGGAACTATGGCTACACCTTC.